This entry lists 31 T cell receptor beta chains sequenced from one sample in a study of preoperative IRX-2 immunotherapy in early breast cancer. The data were produced by immunoSEQ multiplex PCR, yet TCRdb's version contains in-frame clones alone and is incomplete. The sample lists about 24,000 clones; 70% to 90% were seen once. The treatment: preoperative locoregional IRX-2 cytokine immunotherapy. The sample here was tumor tissue, taken after IRX-2 immunotherapy. These receptors were obtained from a human donor with breast cancer.

The chain is built from TRBV19 and TRBJ2-3; TRBD1 agrees at 7 bases. The germline CDR1 and CDR2 sequences are LNHDA and SQIVND (reference sequence). The CDR3 loop spans 16 amino acids. The V and J ends lost 3 bases and 1 base, in that order; junction bases with no gene match: 7. This CDR3 reads CASSMTGLTRTDTQYF. CDR3 coding DNA: TGTGCCAGTAGTATGACAGGGTTGACCCGCACAGATACGCAGTATTTT.

The gene calls are TRBV9 and TRBJ2-3, with D tentatively TRBD1 (6 bases). V lost 4 bases and J 3 bases, leaving 21 bases between the germline ends. This CDR3 is 17 amino acids long. Germline values: CDR1 SGDLS, CDR2 YYNGEE. The CDR3 is CASSFRQANFPTDTQYF. The CDR3 bases are TGTGCCAGCAGCTTCAGACAGGCTAACTTCCCTACAGATACGCAGTATTTT. The variable domain in full, with the rest retrieved from reference TRBV9 and TRBJ2-3, is DSGVTQTPKHLITATGQRVTLRCSPRSGDLSVYWYQQSLDQGLQFLIQYYNGEERAKGNILERFSAQQFPDLHSELNLSSLELGDSALYFCASSFRQANFPTDTQYFGPGTRLTVL.

J is TRBJ1-3 and V is TRBV19; a weak D match, TRBD1 (5 bases). The CDR3 spans 15 residues. The germline CDR1 and CDR2 sequences are LNHDA and SQIVND (reference sequence). Deletions cut 10 bases from V and 1 base from J, with 17 bases between. The CDR3: CATSTGIFSGNTIYF. As DNA, the CDR3 is TGTGCCACCAGTACAGGCATCTTTTCTGGAAACACCATATATTTT. Full variable domain (rest looked up from reference TRBV19 and TRBJ1-3): DGGITQSPKYLFRKEGQNVTLSCEQNLNHDAMYWYRQDPGQGLRLIYYSQIVNDFQKGDIAEGYSVSREKKESFPLTVTSAQKNPTAFYLCATSTGIFSGNTIYFGEGSWLTVV.

The CDR3 nucleotides are TGTGCCAGCAGGGAGGCCCTGGTCGGTAATTCACCCCTCCACTTT. It specifies CASREALVGNSPLHF. The rearrangement uses TRBV6-1 and TRBJ1-6; the D is unclear. Germline CDR1 is MNHNS and CDR2 is SASEGT. This CDR3 spans 15 amino acids. The V and J ends lost 6 bases and 6 bases respectively, with 15 bases between them.

The chain is built from TRBV6-5 and TRBJ2-7; D gene unclear. CDR3 length: 12 amino acids. Trimming pared 6 bases from V and 9 bases from J, leaving 15 bases between. Germline V gene sequence: CDR1 MNHEY, CDR2 SVGAGI. The CDR3 loop reads CASRRKTGVQYF. The DNA of the CDR3 is TGTGCCAGCAGACGGAAGACGGGCGTGCAGTACTTC.

The rearrangement links TRBV14 to TRBJ2-7, with a weak D call TRBD2 (5 bases). The germline gives CDR1 SGHDN, CDR2 FVKESK. The CDR3 length is 12 residues. CDR3 residues: CASSQDSEALDV. CDR3 sequence (DNA): TGTGCCAGCAGCCAAGATTCGGAGGCGTTGGACGTC.

This chain links TRBV5-1 with TRBJ2-3; a weak D match, TRBD2 (6 bases). V shed 3 bases and J shed 5 bases, with 19 bases lying between them. The CDR3 is 16 residues long. From germline, CDR1 is SGHRS and CDR2 YFSETQ. The CDR3 DNA reads as TGCGCCAGCAGCTCCCGCGACCCGGGGGTCAGAGATACGCAGTATTTT. Its protein is CASSSRDPGVRDTQYF.

The J gene is TRBJ2-3, the V gene TRBV28; D is perhaps TRBD1 or TRBD2 (6 bases each). Trimming shortened V by 5 bases and J by 7 bases, and 10 bases separated the two germline ends. The length of the CDR3 is 12 residues. Germline CDR1 MDHEN, CDR2 SYDVKM. The CDR3 here is CASSRGTYTQYF. CDR3 bases: TGTGCCAGCAGTCGGGGGACATATACGCAGTATTTT.

The chain combines TRBV13 with TRBJ1-2; 11 bases map to TRBD1. The CDR3 is 16 amino acids. CDR1 is PRHDT and CDR2 is FYEKMQ in the germline V gene (reference sequence). V was clipped by 4 bases and J by 4 bases; unmatched bases: 8. The CDR3 protein is CASSSRDRGGGYGYTF. The CDR3 nucleotides read TGTGCCAGCAGCTCCCGGGACAGGGGGGGAGGCTATGGCTACACCTTC.

The rearrangement joins TRBV19 to TRBJ1-2; D possibly corresponds to TRBD1 (5 bases). Germline V gene sequence: CDR1 LNHDA, CDR2 SQIVND (reference sequence). The V gene lost 4 bases and the J gene lost 3 bases, with 15 bases spanning the gap. The CDR3 sequence is 15 residues long. CDR3 nucleotide sequence: TGTGCCAGTAGTACGGGGCCGGACGAATACTATGGCTACACCTTC. This gives the protein CASSTGPDEYYGYTF.

CDR3 sequence reads: CASSPDVTGRSQPQHF. The CDR3, as DNA: TGTGCCAGCTCACCAGATGTGACAGGTAGGAGTCAGCCCCAGCATTTT. The chain uses TRBV18 and TRBJ1-5, with D maybe TRBD1 (6 bases). V was pared by 2 bases and J by 6 bases, with 17 bases between. Germline V gives CDR1 KGHSH, CDR2 LQKENI. The CDR3 consists of 16 residues.

This sequence joins TRBV6-1 and TRBJ2-7, with D perhaps being TRBD1 or TRBD2 (5 bases each). The germline CDR1 and CDR2 sequences are MNHNS and SASEGT. There are 13 residues in the CDR3. V was shortened by 10 bases and J by 1 base, with 14 bases between the two germline ends. The CDR3 DNA reads as TGTGCCACCCTCCGGGACGGATCCTACGAGCAGTACGTC. Translation gives CATLRDGSYEQYV.

The table lists this clone with a count of one. The CDR3 nucleotides are TGTGCCAGCCAGGGCCGGCGGAACACTGAAGCTTTCTTT. Its translation is CASQGRRNTEAFF. V and J are TRBV6-5 and TRBJ1-1; D is perhaps TRBD1 (5 bases). Deletions cut 8 bases from V and 1 base from J, with 11 bases between. CDR1 is MNHEY, CDR2 SVGAGI, per germline. The CDR3 loop spans 13 amino acids.

V usage is TRBV15 and J usage is TRBJ1-4; the D gene is possibly TRBD1 (6 bases). Deletions cut 1 base from V and 0 bases from J, with 12 bases between. CDR1 is LNHNV and CDR2 is YYDKDF in the germline V gene (reference sequence). The CDR3 is 17 amino acids. CDR3 bases: TGTGCCACCAGCAGAGGGCAGGGGCGCTCAACTAATGAAAAACTGTTTTTT. This translates into CATSRGQGRSTNEKLFF.

The chain joins TRBV13 to TRBJ2-3; a weak D match, TRBD1 (6 bases). The CDR3 runs 14 residues. Trimming shortened V by 4 bases and J by 4 bases, and 12 bases separated the two germline ends. Germline assignment: CDR1 PRHDT and CDR2 FYEKMQ (reference sequence). The CDR3 protein is CASSSSQGSDTQYF. The CDR3 bases are TGTGCCAGCAGCTCCTCTCAGGGGTCAGATACGCAGTATTTT.

The V call is TRBV10-3, the J call TRBJ2-2, with D possibly TRBD1 on 5 matching bases. V lost 6 bases, J lost 6 bases, and 14 bases lay in between. The CDR3 has 14 residues. Germline V gene data show CDR1 as ENHRY and CDR2 as SYGVKD. The CDR3 protein is CAIRSSLGPGELFF. The CDR3 nucleotides read TGTGCCATCAGATCGAGCTTGGGGCCCGGGGAGCTGTTTTTT.

CDR3 DNA sequence: TGCGCCAGCAGTGTGGGGGGGGCCGGGGAGCTGTTTTTT. Its translation is CASSVGGAGELFF. This chain joins TRBV10-1 and TRBJ2-2; 7 positions agree with TRBD2. This CDR3 is 13 amino acids long. The germline V gene encodes CDR1 WNHNN and CDR2 SYGVQD (reference sequence). V lost 4 bases and J lost 6; bases outside the gene matches: 2.

This clone was seen a handful of times. The J gene is TRBJ2-2, the V gene TRBV19, with D possibly called TRBD1 or TRBD2 (5 bases each). Germline lookup yields CDR1 LNHDA and CDR2 SQIVND (reference sequence). Trimming stripped 5 bases from V and 7 bases from J, with 17 bases between. The CDR3 runs to 15 residues. This CDR3 reads CASSDPGHKLGELFF. The CDR3 DNA follows: TGTGCCAGTAGTGATCCGGGGCACAAACTCGGGGAGCTGTTTTTT.

The chain is built from TRBV7-8 and TRBJ1-5; D is possibly TRBD1 (5 bases). CDR1 SGHVS and CDR2 FQNEAQ come from the germline V gene. The CDR3 covers 16 residues. V was trimmed by 1 base and J by 2 bases, leaving 12 bases between them. The CDR3 DNA reads TGTGCCAGCAGCTTAGGGGGACGGGGGGGCAATCAGCCCCAGCATTTT. Translated, it gives CASSLGGRGGNQPQHF.

The V gene is TRBV11-3, the J gene TRBJ2-1, with D maybe TRBD1 (6 bases). Germline V gene lookup returns CDR1 SGHNT and CDR2 YENEEA. The CDR3 is 15 residues long. V was cut by 6 bases and J by 5 bases, with 17 bases left in between. This CDR3 is CASRSRGSGHNEQFF. The CDR3 DNA sequence: TGTGCCAGCAGGTCCAGGGGTAGTGGGCACAATGAGCAGTTCTTC.

The gene calls are TRBV27 and TRBJ2-5, with a weak D call TRBD1 (5 bases). The CDR3 spans 13 residues. V was shortened by 9 bases and J by 1 base, with 12 bases between the two germline ends. From germline, CDR1 is MNHEY and CDR2 SMNVEV (reference sequence). The CDR3: CASSRVVQETQYF. CDR3 DNA: TGTGCCAGTTCCAGGGTGGTCCAAGAGACCCAGTACTTC.

The CDR3 nucleotides are TGTGCCAGCAGTGTAAATGAGGGGTACTATGGCTACACCTTC. It encodes CASSVNEGYYGYTF. The rearrangement joins TRBV25-1 to TRBJ1-2; TRBD1 is a possible D gene (5 bases). V was cut by 4 bases and J by 3 bases, with 12 bases left in between. Germline values: CDR1 MGHDK, CDR2 SYGVNS. CDR3 length: 14 amino acids.

The rearrangement links TRBV5-4 to TRBJ2-3; D perhaps matches TRBD1 (6 bases). Germline V lookup: CDR1 SGHNT, CDR2 YYREEE (reference sequence). Trimming removed 2 bases from V and 1 base from J, with 11 bases in between. The CDR3 spans 15 residues. CDR3 protein: CASSLPGVGTDTQYF. CDR3 in DNA: TGTGCCAGCAGCTTACCAGGGGTGGGCACAGATACGCAGTATTTT.

This chain links TRBV2 with TRBJ2-2; D ambiguous. The CDR3 spans 11 residues. Germline-derived CDR1 and CDR2 are SNHLY and FYNNEI. V was pared by 5 bases and J by 7 bases, with 5 bases between. The CDR3 spells CASSRSGELFF. Written as DNA, the CDR3 is TGTGCCAGCAGTCGGAGCGGGGAGCTGTTTTTT.

The chain employs TRBV19 and TRBJ2-1; D tentatively reads TRBD1 or TRBD2 (5 bases each). The CDR3 loop spans 18 amino acids. Germline V CDR1 and CDR2: LNHDA, SQIVND (reference sequence). Trimming cost V 5 bases and J 8 bases, with 28 bases left between them. DNA for the CDR3: TGTGCCAGTAGTCCCCGCCCCGGTGGGGGTTTCGGTCGGGATGAGCAGTTCTTC. It encodes CASSPRPGGGFGRDEQFF.

In its sample, this clone was seen once. V and J are TRBV2 and TRBJ2-5; D might be TRBD1 or TRBD2, each matching 6 bases. CDR1 and CDR2 (germline): SNHLY, FYNNEI. Between the trimmed V and J ends, which lost 4 bases and 0 bases, there was a span of 9 bases. The CDR3 has 14 amino acids. DNA for the CDR3: TGTGCCAGCAGTGGGGGGGCATACCAAGAGACCCAGTACTTC. Its translation: CASSGGAYQETQYF.

The chain joins TRBV7-2 to TRBJ1-1; TRBD1 agrees at 7 bases. This CDR3 spans 16 amino acids. Germline loops: CDR1 SGHTA, CDR2 FQGNSA. Unmatched junction bases numbered 10, after V lost 5 bases and J lost 1 base. CDR3 sequence: CASSPDRDLRNTEAFF. CDR3 DNA sequence: TGTGCCAGCAGCCCAGACAGGGATTTACGGAACACTGAAGCTTTCTTT.

The V and J genes are TRBV7-8 and TRBJ2-2; a possible D gene is TRBD1 (5 bases). The V and J ends lost 1 base and 0 bases respectively, with 21 bases between them. This CDR3 is built from 20 residues. Germline V gives CDR1 SGHVS, CDR2 FQNEAQ. The CDR3 nucleotides read TGTGCCAGCAGCTTAGAGTGGGGCAGGATCCTTACCTCGAACACCGGGGAGCTGTTTTTT. It encodes CASSLEWGRILTSNTGELFF.

The chain recombines TRBV11-3 with TRBJ2-5; tentative D call: TRBD2 (7 bases). V lost 6 bases and J 5 bases, leaving 13 bases between the germline ends. The CDR3 extends over 13 amino acids. The germline CDR1 and CDR2 sequences are SGHNT and YENEEA. CDR3 coding DNA: TGTGCCAGCAGACAGGGAGGGGGGGAGACCCAGTACTTC. Its protein is CASRQGGGETQYF.

The V and J genes are TRBV28 and TRBJ1-2, with D perhaps matching TRBD1 (5 bases). V was cut by 6 bases and J by 6 bases, with 14 bases left in between. This CDR3 has 13 residues. Germline values: CDR1 MDHEN, CDR2 SYDVKM. In DNA, the CDR3 is TGTGCCAGCAGACTGGACAAACTCCATGGCTACACCTTC. Protein: CASRLDKLHGYTF.

This clone showed up just once. The chain links TRBV19 to TRBJ1-2, with D possibly TRBD1 on 6 matching bases. V was shortened by 3 bases and J by 2 bases, with 13 bases between the two germline ends. CDR1 is LNHDA, CDR2 SQIVND, per germline (reference sequence). The CDR3 covers 15 residues. The CDR3 loop reads CASSIRTGQNYGYTF. As DNA, the CDR3 is TGTGCCAGTAGTATTCGAACGGGACAAAACTATGGCTACACCTTC.